The present entry profiles one T cell receptor (beta chain) with its context. The data stem from a study of technical replicates of blood from several donors. The germline V gene encodes CDR1 SGHRS and CDR2 YFSETQ. The CDR3 extends over 17 amino acids. V lost 4 bases, J lost 4 bases, and 13 bases stayed unmatched. Sequenced by immunoSEQ multiplex PCR; TCRdb stores in-frame clones only, minus some. The sample has under 85,000 clones, 86% seen once. V gene TRBV5-1 combines with J gene TRBJ2-7, with TRBD2 identical over 11 bases. This clonotype was obtained from a human donor in good health. Some clones in this sample may be carry-over from other donors' samples. What was sequenced was PBMCs. This CDR3 is CASSPTSLAGGLYEQYF. As DNA, the CDR3 is TGCGCCAGCAGCCCCACCTCCTTAGCGGGAGGGCTGTACGAGCAGTACTTC.